The clone carrying this T cell receptor (beta chain) was detected only once. TCRdb's copy holds only in-frame clones and misses some; the assay was immunoSEQ multiplex PCR. The sample lists hundreds of thousands of clones, 70% to 90% occurring once. The data derive from a study of shared T cell receptors in the human thymus. The germline CDR1 and CDR2 sequences are LGHNA and YSLEER. V gave up 3 bases and J gave up 2 bases; unmatched junction bases: 3. CDR3 length: 14 residues. These same records also appear under a second study, on human thymus T cells. That study reports: The thymus tissue came from resections taken during corrective heart surgery. Thymic and blood repertoires appeared to carry a bias in their V and J gene usage.

This clonotype was sampled from a boy younger than two with a congenital heart defect. The sequencing sample was made of thymocytes. J is TRBJ2-7 and V is TRBV4-3, with 8 bases aligning to TRBD2. CDR3 loop: CASSHQRETYEQYF. The DNA of the CDR3 is TGCGCCAGCAGCCACCAGCGGGAGACCTACGAGCAGTACTTC.